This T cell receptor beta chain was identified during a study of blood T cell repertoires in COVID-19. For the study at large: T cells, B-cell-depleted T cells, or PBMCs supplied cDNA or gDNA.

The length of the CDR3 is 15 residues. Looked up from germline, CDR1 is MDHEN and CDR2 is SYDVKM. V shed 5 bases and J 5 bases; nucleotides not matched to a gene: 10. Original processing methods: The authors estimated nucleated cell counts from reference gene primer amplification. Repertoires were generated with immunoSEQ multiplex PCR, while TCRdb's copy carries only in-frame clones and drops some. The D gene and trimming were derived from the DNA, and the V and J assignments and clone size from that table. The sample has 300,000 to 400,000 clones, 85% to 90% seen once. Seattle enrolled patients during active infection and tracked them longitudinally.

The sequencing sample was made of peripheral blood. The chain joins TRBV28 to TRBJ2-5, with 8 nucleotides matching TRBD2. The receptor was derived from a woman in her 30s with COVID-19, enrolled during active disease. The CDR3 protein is CASSGGTSKTETQYF. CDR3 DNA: TGTGCCAGCAGTGGGGGGACTAGTAAAACGGAGACCCAGTACTTC.